This T cell receptor beta chain originates from a study of T cells in Graves' hyperthyroidism and ophthalmopathy. Whole-study findings and limits: Expanded thyroid clonotypes (above 0.001) were mostly also found in blood. Stable hyperthyroidism was told apart from ophthalmopathy by a model built on 13 V-J features. It was a median about seven months before onset that the model predicted ophthalmopathy.

This clonotype was seen at least ten times. The antigen remains undetermined. From RNA transcripts, TCR beta CDR3 regions were amplified. Carried out on the TCR CDR3, a first-round RT-PCR used the HTBI primer set. TCRdb fed the multiplex PCR reads into MiXCR, producing one record per CDR3 protein. The table includes a few hundred thousand distinct CDR3 sequences, around 16% detected once. CDR1 is ENHRY and CDR2 is SYGVKD in the germline V gene. The CDR3 spans 13 residues. V shed 3 bases, J shed 2 bases, and the junction held 0 bases outside the gene matches. The sequence came from a woman in her 30s with Graves' hyperthyroidism. J is TRBJ2-7 and V is TRBV10-3; 8 bases fit TRBD2. The sequenced material came from blood. CDR3 in DNA: TGTGCCATCAGTGACGGGGGGGCCTACGAGCAGTACTTC. Translated, it gives CAISDGGAYEQYF.